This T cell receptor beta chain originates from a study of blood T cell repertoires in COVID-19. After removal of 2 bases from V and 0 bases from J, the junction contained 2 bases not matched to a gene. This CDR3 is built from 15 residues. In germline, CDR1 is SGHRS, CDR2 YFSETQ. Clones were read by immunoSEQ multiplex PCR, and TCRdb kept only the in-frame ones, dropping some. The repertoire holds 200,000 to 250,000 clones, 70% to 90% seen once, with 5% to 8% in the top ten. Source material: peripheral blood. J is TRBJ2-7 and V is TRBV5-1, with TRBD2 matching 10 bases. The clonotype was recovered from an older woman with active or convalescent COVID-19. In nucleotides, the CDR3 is TGCGCCAGCAGCTTAGGACTAGCGGACTCCTACGAGCAGTACTTC. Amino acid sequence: CASSLGLADSYEQYF.